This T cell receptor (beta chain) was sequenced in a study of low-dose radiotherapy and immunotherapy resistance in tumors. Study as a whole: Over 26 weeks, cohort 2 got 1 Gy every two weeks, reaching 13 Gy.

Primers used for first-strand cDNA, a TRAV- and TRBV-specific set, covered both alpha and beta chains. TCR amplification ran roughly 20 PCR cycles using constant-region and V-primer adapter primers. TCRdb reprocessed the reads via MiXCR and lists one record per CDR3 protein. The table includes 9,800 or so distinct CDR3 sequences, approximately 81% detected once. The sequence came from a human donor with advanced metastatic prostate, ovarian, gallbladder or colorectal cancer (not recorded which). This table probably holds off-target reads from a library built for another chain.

CDR3 in DNA: TGCAGTGCTAGAGCCGGGGACAGGGGAACAGAGACCCAGTACTTC. It specifies CSARAGDRGTETQYF. V and J are TRBV20-1 and TRBJ2-5; TRBD1 matches 10 bases. V lost 1 base to trimming and J lost 4 bases; unmatched junction nucleotides: 6. Germline V gene sequence: CDR1 DFQATT, CDR2 SNEGSKA (reference sequence). This CDR3 contains 15 residues.